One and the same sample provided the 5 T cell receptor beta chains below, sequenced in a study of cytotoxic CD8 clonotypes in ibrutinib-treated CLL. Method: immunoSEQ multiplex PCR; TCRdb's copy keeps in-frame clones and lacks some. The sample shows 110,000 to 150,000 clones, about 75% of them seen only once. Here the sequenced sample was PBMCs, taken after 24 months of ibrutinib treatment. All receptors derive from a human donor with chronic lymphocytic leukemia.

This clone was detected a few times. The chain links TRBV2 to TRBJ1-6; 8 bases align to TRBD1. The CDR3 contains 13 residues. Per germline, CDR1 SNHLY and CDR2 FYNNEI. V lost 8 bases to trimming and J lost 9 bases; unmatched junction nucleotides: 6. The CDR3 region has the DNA TGTGCCAGCCCGACAGGGGTCGGTTCACCCCTCCACTTT. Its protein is CASPTGVGSPLHF.

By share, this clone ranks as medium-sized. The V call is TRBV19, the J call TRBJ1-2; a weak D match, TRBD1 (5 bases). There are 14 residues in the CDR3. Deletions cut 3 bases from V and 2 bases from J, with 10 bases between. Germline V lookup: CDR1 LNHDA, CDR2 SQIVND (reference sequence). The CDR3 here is CASSIGGINYGYTF. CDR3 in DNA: TGTGCCAGTAGTATCGGGGGAATCAACTATGGCTACACCTTC.

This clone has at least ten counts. Here the CDR3 reads CASSPDRFGQPQHF. The DNA of the CDR3 is TGTGCCAGCAGCCCAGACAGGTTCGGGCAGCCCCAGCATTTT. V and J are TRBV7-2 and TRBJ1-5, with D tentatively TRBD1 (6 bases). The CDR3 runs 14 residues. V lost 5 bases and J lost 7, with 15 bases in between. The germline gives CDR1 SGHTA, CDR2 FQGNSA.

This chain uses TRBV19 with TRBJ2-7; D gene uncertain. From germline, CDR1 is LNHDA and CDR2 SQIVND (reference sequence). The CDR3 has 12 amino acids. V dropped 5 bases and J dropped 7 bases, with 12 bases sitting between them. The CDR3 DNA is TGTGCCAGTAGTCCACGGACGGGTGAGCAGTACTTC. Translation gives CASSPRTGEQYF.

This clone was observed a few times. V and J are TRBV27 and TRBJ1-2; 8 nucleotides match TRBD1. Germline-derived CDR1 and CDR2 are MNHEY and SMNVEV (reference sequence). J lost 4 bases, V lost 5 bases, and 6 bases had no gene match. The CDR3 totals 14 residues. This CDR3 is CASSPPGQVYGYTF. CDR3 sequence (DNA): TGTGCCAGCAGTCCCCCGGGACAGGTCTATGGCTACACCTTC.